This section outlines one TCR beta chain sequence together with its context. Its antigen is as yet unknown. The data were produced by immunoSEQ multiplex PCR, yet TCRdb's version contains in-frame clones alone and is incomplete. The table includes roughly 400,000 clones, 92% detected once. This specimen comes from a study of Ad26.COV2.S vaccination and SARS-CoV-2 variants. Study conclusions and caveats: Measurement of non-spike TCR breadth gave similar results in vaccine and placebo recipients.

Treatment: 15 to 20 received Ad26.COV2.S at low or high dose, single or two shots; roughly five received placebo; per-sample allocation not given. Specimen acquisition occurred on day 63 following the initial vaccine or placebo injection. The clonotype originates from a person between 18 and 59 years old who received the Ad26.COV2.S COVID-19 vaccine or a placebo. Material: peripheral blood, obtained in a trial of Ad26.COV2.S vaccine versus placebo.

The CDR3 here is CSASGPDPTIYF. Written as DNA, the CDR3 is TGCAGTGCTAGTGGCCCAGATCCTACCATATATTTT. The chain has TRBV20-1 and TRBJ1-3, with D hard to call. This CDR3 is 12 amino acids long. CDR1 is DFQATT and CDR2 is SNEGSKA in the germline V gene (reference sequence). Trimming stripped 3 bases from V and 10 bases from J, with 13 bases between.